Following are 20 T cell receptor beta chains from one sample sequenced in a study of cytomegalovirus exposure and HLA in healthy donors. Libraries were prepared by immunoSEQ multiplex PCR; TCRdb keeps only in-frame clonotypes and omits some of them. Of tens of thousands of clones listed, more than 75% are singletons. Sequences were obtained from PBMCs. These receptors all come from a man younger than 40 in good health and CMV-seronegative.

This chain joins TRBV2 and TRBJ2-2; no clear D. Germline V gene lookup returns CDR1 SNHLY and CDR2 FYNNEI. The V end lost 0 bases, the J end lost 10 bases, and 9 bases lay between the germline ends. The CDR3 spans 13 residues. CDR3 nucleotide sequence: TGTGCCAGCAGTGAAGCGCTTCCGGTGGAGCTGTTTTTT. It yields the protein CASSEALPVELFF. Full variable domain (rest looked up from reference TRBV2 and TRBJ2-2): EPEVTQTPSHQVTQMGQEVILRCVPISNHLYFYWYRQILGQKVEFLVSFYNNEISEKSEIFDDQFSVERPDGSNFTLKIRSTKLEDSAMYFCASSEALPVELFFGEGSRLTVL.

A single count supports this clone. V and J are TRBV5-1 and TRBJ2-5; 8 bases are shared with TRBD1. The J call is uncertain, as TRBJ2-7 better fits the DNA end. The CDR3 runs 15 residues. Germline V gene data show CDR1 as SGHRS and CDR2 as YFSETQ. DNA of the CDR3: TGCGCCAGCAGCTTGGTAGGACAGGGCGCATCCGAGCAGTACTTC. It yields the protein CASSLVGQGASEQYF.

The V and J genes are TRBV19 and TRBJ2-5, with D possibly matching TRBD1 (5 bases). CDR1 is LNHDA, CDR2 SQIVND, per germline (reference sequence). The CDR3 consists of 15 residues. Between the trimmed V and J ends, which lost 9 bases and 0 bases, there was a span of 17 bases. The DNA of the CDR3 is TGTGCCAGCGGAACAGGATGGGGTAACCAAGAGACCCAGTACTTC. Translated, it gives CASGTGWGNQETQYF. Drawing the rest from reference TRBV19 and TRBJ2-5, the complete variable domain is DGGITQSPKYLFRKEGQNVTLSCEQNLNHDAMYWYRQDPGQGLRLIYYSQIVNDFQKGDIAEGYSVSREKKESFPLTVTSAQKNPTAFYLCASGTGWGNQETQYFGPGTRLLVL.

The chain carries TRBV4-1 and TRBJ2-3; 9 bases are shared with TRBD2. This CDR3 spans 13 amino acids. V shed 3 bases and J 10 bases; nucleotides not matched to a gene: 5. Germline lookup yields CDR1 MGHRA and CDR2 YSYEKL. CDR3 sequence: CASSQPGTSSQYF. Written as DNA, the CDR3 is TGCGCCAGCAGCCAGCCTGGGACTAGCTCGCAGTATTTT.

DNA for the CDR3: TGCGCCAGCTATGACAGTTTGAACACTGAAGCTTTCTTT. This sequence encodes CASYDSLNTEAFF. The V and J genes are TRBV5-1 and TRBJ1-1; the D gene is possibly TRBD1 (5 bases). The CDR3 is 13 residues long. Trimming left V 7 bases short and J 0 bases short, with 10 bases between. The germline gives CDR1 SGHRS, CDR2 YFSETQ.

The gene calls are TRBV6-4 and TRBJ1-5, with D unclear. Per germline, CDR1 MRHNA and CDR2 SNTAGT. The CDR3 consists of 14 residues. V lost 2 bases and J 0 bases, leaving 5 bases between the germline ends. For the CDR3, the DNA is TGTGCCAGCAGTGACAGCTATAGCAATCAGCCCCAGCATTTT. Its translation is CASSDSYSNQPQHF.

V usage is TRBV7-2 and J usage is TRBJ1-3; 7 bases line up with TRBD1. J was trimmed by 0 bases and V by 8 bases; bases with no gene match: 7. Germline V gene lookup returns CDR1 SGHTA and CDR2 FQGNSA. The CDR3 runs 15 residues. The CDR3 DNA is TGTGCCAGCGCCCTACAGGGGAGCTCTGGAAACACCATATATTTT. As protein: CASALQGSSGNTIYF.

The J gene is TRBJ2-1, the V gene TRBV28, with TRBD2 matching over 7 bases. The CDR3 runs 12 residues. CDR1 is MDHEN, CDR2 SYDVKM, per germline. Unmatched junction bases numbered 0, after V lost 3 bases and J lost 7 bases. The CDR3 sequence: CASSLGGNEQFF. The CDR3 DNA reads as TGTGCCAGCAGTTTGGGAGGGAATGAGCAGTTCTTC. Together with reference TRBV28 and TRBJ2-1, the CDR3 gives the full variable domain: DVKVTQSSRYLVKRTGEKVFLECVQDMDHENMFWYRQDPGLGLRLIYFSYDVKMKEKGDIPEGYSVSREKKERFSLILESASTNQTSMYLCASSLGGNEQFFGPGTRLTVL.

J is TRBJ2-5 and V is TRBV7-2; 14 bases are shared with TRBD2. Germline V lookup: CDR1 SGHTA, CDR2 FQGNSA. The CDR3 totals 18 residues. The junction had 13 bases not matched to a gene; V was cut back by 5 bases and J by 5 bases. Written as DNA, the CDR3 is TGTGCCAGCAGCCCTAGGACTAGCGGGGGGTTGTGGTTTGAGACCCAGTACTTC. This translates into CASSPRTSGGLWFETQYF.

The rearrangement uses TRBV27 and TRBJ1-5; D might be TRBD1 (5 bases). Germline V lookup: CDR1 MNHEY, CDR2 SMNVEV (reference sequence). The V and J ends lost 8 bases and 0 bases respectively, with 11 bases between them. The CDR3 contains 14 residues. CDR3 loop: CASRGTYSNQPQHF. CDR3 DNA: TGTGCCAGCCGCGGGACGTATAGCAATCAGCCCCAGCATTTT.

This rearrangement joins TRBV6-1 to TRBJ2-7, with D tentatively TRBD2 (6 bases). This CDR3 comprises 13 residues. The germline CDR1 and CDR2 sequences are MNHNS and SASEGT. Trimming took off 7 bases at V and 2 bases at J, with 12 bases between the two ends. The CDR3, as DNA: TGTGCCAGCAAGGCGGCGGGAACCTACGAGCAGTACTTC. The encoded protein is CASKAAGTYEQYF.

The chain uses TRBV7-3 and TRBJ2-1; 11 positions match TRBD2. J was trimmed by 10 bases and V by 4 bases; bases with no gene match: 18. The CDR3 totals 18 residues. CDR1 is SGHTA and CDR2 is FQGTGA in the germline V gene. The CDR3 sequence: CASSSSRRGTSGGGEQFF. CDR3 coding DNA: TGTGCCAGCAGCTCTAGTCGTAGGGGGACTAGCGGAGGCGGGGAGCAGTTCTTC.

The CDR3 here is CATSRNGQVNQPQHF. The CDR3 DNA is TGTGCCACCAGCAGAAATGGACAGGTCAATCAGCCCCAGCATTTT. The genes are TRBV15 and TRBJ1-5, with 7 bases that match TRBD1. Unmatched junction bases numbered 4, after V lost 2 bases and J lost 3 bases. Germline values: CDR1 LNHNV, CDR2 YYDKDF (reference sequence). The CDR3 covers 15 residues.

The V and J genes are TRBV12-5 and TRBJ2-7; unclear D gene. The V end lost 0 bases, the J end lost 6 bases, and 18 bases lay between the germline ends. The CDR3 is 16 amino acids. The germline V gene encodes CDR1 LGHNT and CDR2 FRNRAP. CDR3 nucleotides: TGTGCTAGTGGTTTGGTTGTGACTCTCCTTTTTAGCGAGCAGTACTTC. Protein sequence: CASGLVVTLLFSEQYF.

The chain joins TRBV5-4 to TRBJ1-4, with no clear D. The CDR3 contains 13 residues. Trimming took 2 bases from V and 7 from J, leaving 9 bases between them. Germline V CDR1 and CDR2: SGHNT, YYREEE (reference sequence). Written as DNA, the CDR3 is TGTGCCAGCAGCTTCTCGGGGAGTGAAAAACTGTTTTTT. It translates to CASSFSGSEKLFF.

The V gene is TRBV11-2, the J gene TRBJ2-7; tentatively, D is TRBD2 (5 bases). Germline V gives CDR1 SGHAT, CDR2 FQNNGV. With 2 bases removed from V and 0 bases from J, the gap between germline ends came to 11 bases. The CDR3 is 15 residues long. The CDR3: CASSLSADSSYEQYF. Written as DNA, the CDR3 is TGTGCCAGCAGCTTATCAGCGGATAGCTCCTACGAGCAGTACTTC.

In this sample, this clone turned up once. This chain links TRBV4-1 with TRBJ2-1; a weak D match, TRBD1 (7 bases). V was cut by 7 bases and J by 9 bases, with 19 bases left in between. Per germline, CDR1 MGHRA and CDR2 YSYEKL. CDR3 size: 14 residues. CDR3: CASKKNQGGLEQFF. In DNA form, the CDR3 reads TGCGCCAGCAAAAAAAACCAGGGGGGCCTTGAGCAGTTCTTC.

This rearrangement joins TRBV18 to TRBJ1-2, with TRBD1 matching over 9 bases. Germline V gene data show CDR1 as KGHSH and CDR2 as LQKENI. The CDR3 spans 14 residues. The trim removed 4 bases at V and 7 bases at J, leaving 7 bases unmatched. The CDR3: CASSLETGGFGYTF. DNA of the CDR3: TGTGCCAGCTCACTCGAAACAGGGGGCTTTGGCTACACCTTC.

V and J are TRBV7-8 and TRBJ1-4; D unresolved. V shed 1 base and J shed 8 bases, with 5 bases lying between them. This CDR3 contains 12 residues. Looked up from germline, CDR1 is SGHVS and CDR2 is FQNEAQ. The CDR3: CASSLGQEKLFF. The DNA of the CDR3 is TGTGCCAGCAGCTTAGGTCAAGAAAAACTGTTTTTT.

The chain couples TRBV4-1 to TRBJ2-1, with 8 bases identical to TRBD2. Germline CDR1 and CDR2: MGHRA and YSYEKL. The V and J ends lost 1 base and 9 bases, in that order; junction bases with no gene match: 14. This CDR3 contains 17 residues. CDR3 sequence: CASSQAIAGGGFVEQFF. CDR3 in DNA: TGCGCCAGCAGCCAAGCCATCGCGGGGGGCGGTTTCGTTGAGCAGTTCTTC.